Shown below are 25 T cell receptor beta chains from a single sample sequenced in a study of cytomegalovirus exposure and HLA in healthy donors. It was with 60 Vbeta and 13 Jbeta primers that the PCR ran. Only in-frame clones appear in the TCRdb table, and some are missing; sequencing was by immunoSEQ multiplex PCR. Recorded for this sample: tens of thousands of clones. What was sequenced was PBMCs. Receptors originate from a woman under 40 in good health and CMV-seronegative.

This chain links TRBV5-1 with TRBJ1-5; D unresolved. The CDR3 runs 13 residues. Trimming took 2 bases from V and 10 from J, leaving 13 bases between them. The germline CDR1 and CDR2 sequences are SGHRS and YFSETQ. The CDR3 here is CASSLLGFGPQHF. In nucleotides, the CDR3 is TGCGCCAGCAGCTTACTCGGTTTCGGTCCCCAGCATTTT. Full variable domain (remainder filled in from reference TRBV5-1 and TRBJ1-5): KAGVTQTPRYLIKTRGQQVTLSCSPISGHRSVSWYQQTPGQGLQFLFEYFSETQRNKGNFPGRFSGRQFSNSRSEMNVSTLELGDSALYLCASSLLGFGPQHFGDGTRLSIL.

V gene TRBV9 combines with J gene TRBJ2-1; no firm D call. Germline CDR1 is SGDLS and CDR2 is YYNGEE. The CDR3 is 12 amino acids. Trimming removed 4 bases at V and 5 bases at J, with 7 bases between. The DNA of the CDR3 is TGTGCCAGCAGCCCCTATAACAATGAGCAGTTCTTC. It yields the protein CASSPYNNEQFF. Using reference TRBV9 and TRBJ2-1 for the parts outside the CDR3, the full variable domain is DSGVTQTPKHLITATGQRVTLRCSPRSGDLSVYWYQQSLDQGLQFLIQYYNGEERAKGNILERFSAQQFPDLHSELNLSSLELGDSALYFCASSPYNNEQFFGPGTRLTVL.

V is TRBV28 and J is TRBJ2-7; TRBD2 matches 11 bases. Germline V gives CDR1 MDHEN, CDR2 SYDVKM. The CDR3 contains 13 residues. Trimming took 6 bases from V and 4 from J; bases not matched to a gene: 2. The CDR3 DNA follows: TGTGCCAGCAGACTAGCGGGAGAATACGAGCAGTACTTC. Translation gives CASRLAGEYEQYF.

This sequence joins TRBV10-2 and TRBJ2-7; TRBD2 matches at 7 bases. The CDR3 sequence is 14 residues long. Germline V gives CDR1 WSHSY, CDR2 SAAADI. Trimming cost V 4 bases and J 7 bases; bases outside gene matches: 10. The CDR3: CASSVVGGPWEQYF. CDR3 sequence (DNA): TGCGCCAGCAGTGTAGTGGGAGGGCCATGGGAGCAGTACTTC.

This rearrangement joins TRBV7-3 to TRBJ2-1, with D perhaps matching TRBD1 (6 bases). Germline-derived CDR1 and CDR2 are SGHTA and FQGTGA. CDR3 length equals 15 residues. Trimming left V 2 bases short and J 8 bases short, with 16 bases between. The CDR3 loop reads CASSLETGRRHEQFF. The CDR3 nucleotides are TGTGCCAGCAGCTTAGAAACAGGGAGAAGGCATGAGCAGTTCTTC.

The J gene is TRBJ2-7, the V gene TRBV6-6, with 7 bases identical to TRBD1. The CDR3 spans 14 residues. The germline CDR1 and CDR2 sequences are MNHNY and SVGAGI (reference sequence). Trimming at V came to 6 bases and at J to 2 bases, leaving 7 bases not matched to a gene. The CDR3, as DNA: TGTGCCAGCAGATTGACAGGGCCCACCTACGAGCAGTACTTC. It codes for CASRLTGPTYEQYF.

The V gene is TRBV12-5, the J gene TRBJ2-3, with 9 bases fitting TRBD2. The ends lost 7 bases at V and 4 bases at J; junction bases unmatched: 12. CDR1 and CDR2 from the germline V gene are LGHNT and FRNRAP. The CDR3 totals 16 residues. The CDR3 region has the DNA TGTGCTAGTGTCGCATCGGCGGGAGGGCCCCCAGATACGCAGTATTTT. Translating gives CASVASAGGPPDTQYF.

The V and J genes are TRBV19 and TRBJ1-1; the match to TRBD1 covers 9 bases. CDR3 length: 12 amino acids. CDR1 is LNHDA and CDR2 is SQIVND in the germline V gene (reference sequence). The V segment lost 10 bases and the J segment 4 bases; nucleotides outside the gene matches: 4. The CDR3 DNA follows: TGTGCCACCAAGACAGGGGGCACTGAAGCTTTCTTT. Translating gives CATKTGGTEAFF.

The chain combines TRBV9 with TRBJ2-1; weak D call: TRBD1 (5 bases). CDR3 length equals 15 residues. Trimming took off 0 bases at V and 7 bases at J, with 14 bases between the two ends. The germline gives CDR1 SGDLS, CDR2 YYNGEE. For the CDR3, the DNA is TGTGCCAGCAGCGTAGTAGCAAAGGGGTGGAATGAGCAGTTCTTC. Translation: CASSVVAKGWNEQFF.

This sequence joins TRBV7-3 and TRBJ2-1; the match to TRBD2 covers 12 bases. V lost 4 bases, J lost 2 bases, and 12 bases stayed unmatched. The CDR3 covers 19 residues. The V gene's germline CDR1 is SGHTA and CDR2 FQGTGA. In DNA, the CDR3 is TGTGCCAGCAGCTCCATCCCCTTTGGACTAGCGGGAACCTACAATGAGCAGTTCTTC. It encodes CASSSIPFGLAGTYNEQFF. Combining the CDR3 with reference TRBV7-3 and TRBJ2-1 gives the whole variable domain GAGVSQTPSNKVTEKGKYVELRCDPISGHTALYWYRQSLGQGPEFLIYFQGTGAADDSGLPNDRFFAVRPEGSVSTLKIQRTERGDSAVYLCASSSIPFGLAGTYNEQFFGPGTRLTVL.

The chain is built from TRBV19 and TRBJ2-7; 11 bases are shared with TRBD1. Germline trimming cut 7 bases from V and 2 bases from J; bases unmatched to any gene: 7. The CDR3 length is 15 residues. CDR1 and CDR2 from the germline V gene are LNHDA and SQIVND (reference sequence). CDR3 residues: CASTAGQGAAYEQYF. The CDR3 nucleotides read TGTGCCAGTACCGCAGGACAGGGGGCCGCCTACGAGCAGTACTTC.

The chain's CDR3 is CSALDLEQFF. The CDR3 DNA reads as TGCAGTGCTCTAGACCTCGAGCAGTTCTTC. V usage is TRBV20-1 and J usage is TRBJ2-1; D is ambiguous. V dropped 5 bases and J dropped 10 bases, with 9 bases sitting between them. Germline lookup yields CDR1 DFQATT and CDR2 SNEGSKA (reference sequence). The CDR3 runs to 10 residues.

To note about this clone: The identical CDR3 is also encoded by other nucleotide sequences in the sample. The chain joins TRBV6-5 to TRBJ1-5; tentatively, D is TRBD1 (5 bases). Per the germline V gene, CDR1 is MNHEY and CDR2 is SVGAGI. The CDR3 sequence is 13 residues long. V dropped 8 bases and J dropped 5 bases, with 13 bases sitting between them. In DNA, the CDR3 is TGTGCCAGCGCGGAGACGGGGGATCAGCCCCAGCATTTT. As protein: CASAETGDQPQHF.

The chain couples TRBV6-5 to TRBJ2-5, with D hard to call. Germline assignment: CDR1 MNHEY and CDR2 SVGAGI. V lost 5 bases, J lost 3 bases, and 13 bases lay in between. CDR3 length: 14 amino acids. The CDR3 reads CASSPFGFKETQYF. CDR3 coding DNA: TGTGCCAGCAGTCCTTTTGGCTTCAAAGAGACCCAGTACTTC.

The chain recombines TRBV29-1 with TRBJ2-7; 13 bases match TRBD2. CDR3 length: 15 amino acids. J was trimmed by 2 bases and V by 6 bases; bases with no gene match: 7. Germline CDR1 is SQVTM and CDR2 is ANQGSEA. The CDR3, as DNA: TGCAGCGTCCGAGAGGGGACTAGCGGGACCTACGAGCAGTACTTC. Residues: CSVREGTSGTYEQYF.

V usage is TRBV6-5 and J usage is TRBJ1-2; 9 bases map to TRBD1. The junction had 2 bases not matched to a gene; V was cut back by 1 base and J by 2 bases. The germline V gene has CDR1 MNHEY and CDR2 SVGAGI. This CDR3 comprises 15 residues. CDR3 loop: CASSYWGQGNYGYTF. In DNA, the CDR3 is TGTGCCAGCAGTTACTGGGGACAGGGCAACTATGGCTACACCTTC.

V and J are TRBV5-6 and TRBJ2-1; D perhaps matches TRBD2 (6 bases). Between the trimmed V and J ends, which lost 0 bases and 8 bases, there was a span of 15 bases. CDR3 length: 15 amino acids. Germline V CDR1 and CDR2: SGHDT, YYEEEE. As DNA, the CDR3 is TGTGCCAGCAGCTTGGGCCCCCGGACTAAAGATGAGCAGTTCTTC. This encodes CASSLGPRTKDEQFF.

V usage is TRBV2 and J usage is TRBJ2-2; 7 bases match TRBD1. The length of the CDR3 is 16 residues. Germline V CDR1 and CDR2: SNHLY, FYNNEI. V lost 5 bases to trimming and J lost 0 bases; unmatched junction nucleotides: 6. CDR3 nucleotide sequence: TGTGCCAGCAGTAGACAGGGAACAGCGAACACCGGGGAGCTGTTTTTT. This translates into CASSRQGTANTGELFF. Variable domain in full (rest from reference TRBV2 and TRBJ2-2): EPEVTQTPSHQVTQMGQEVILRCVPISNHLYFYWYRQILGQKVEFLVSFYNNEISEKSEIFDDQFSVERPDGSNFTLKIRSTKLEDSAMYFCASSRQGTANTGELFFGEGSRLTVL.

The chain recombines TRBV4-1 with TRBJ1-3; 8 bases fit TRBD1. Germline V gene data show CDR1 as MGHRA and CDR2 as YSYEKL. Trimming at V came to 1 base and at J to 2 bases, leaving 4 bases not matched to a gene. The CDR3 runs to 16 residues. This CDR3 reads CASSQGTGNAGNTIYF. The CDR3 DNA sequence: TGCGCCAGCAGCCAAGGGACAGGGAACGCTGGAAACACCATATATTTT.

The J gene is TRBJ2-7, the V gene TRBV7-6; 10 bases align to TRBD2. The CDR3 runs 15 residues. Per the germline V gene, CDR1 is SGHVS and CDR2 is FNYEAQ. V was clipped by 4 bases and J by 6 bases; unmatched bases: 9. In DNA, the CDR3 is TGTGCCAGCAGCTCGACAGGGAGCGGGAGGGGCGAGCAGTACTTC. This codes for CASSSTGSGRGEQYF. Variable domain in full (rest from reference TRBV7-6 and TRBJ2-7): GAGVSQSPRYKVTKRGQDVALRCDPISGHVSLYWYRQALGQGPEFLTYFNYEAQQDKSGLPNDRFSAERPEGSISTLTIQRTEQRDSAMYRCASSSTGSGRGEQYFGPGTRLTVT.

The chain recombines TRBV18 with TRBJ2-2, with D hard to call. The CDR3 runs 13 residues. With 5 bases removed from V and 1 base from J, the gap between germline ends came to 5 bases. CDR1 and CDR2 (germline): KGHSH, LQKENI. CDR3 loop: CASSSGNTGELFF. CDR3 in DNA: TGTGCCAGCTCATCAGGGAACACCGGGGAGCTGTTTTTT.

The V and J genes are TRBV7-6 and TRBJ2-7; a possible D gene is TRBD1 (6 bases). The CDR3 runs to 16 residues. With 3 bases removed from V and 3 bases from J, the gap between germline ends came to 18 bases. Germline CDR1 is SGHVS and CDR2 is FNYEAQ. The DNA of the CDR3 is TGTGCCAGCAGCTTTTCCACAACAGGGCCCTTCTACGAGCAGTACTTC. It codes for CASSFSTTGPFYEQYF.

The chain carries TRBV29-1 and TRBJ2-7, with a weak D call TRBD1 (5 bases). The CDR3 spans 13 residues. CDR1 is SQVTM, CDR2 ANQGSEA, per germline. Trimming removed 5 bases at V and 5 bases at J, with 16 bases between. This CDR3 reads CSVRSQGINEQYF. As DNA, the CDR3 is TGCAGCGTTCGGTCGCAGGGAATAAACGAGCAGTACTTC.

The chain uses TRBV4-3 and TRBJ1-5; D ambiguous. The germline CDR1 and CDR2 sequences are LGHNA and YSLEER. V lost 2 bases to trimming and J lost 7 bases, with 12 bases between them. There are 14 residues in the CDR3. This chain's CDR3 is CASSQSFGVQPQHF. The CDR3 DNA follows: TGCGCCAGCAGCCAAAGTTTCGGAGTCCAGCCCCAGCATTTT.

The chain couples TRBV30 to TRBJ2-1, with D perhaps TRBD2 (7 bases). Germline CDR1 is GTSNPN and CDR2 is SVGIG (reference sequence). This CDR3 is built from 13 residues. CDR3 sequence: CVTGGPSDNEQFF. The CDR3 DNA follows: TGTGTCACGGGGGGCCCCTCTGACAATGAGCAGTTCTTC.